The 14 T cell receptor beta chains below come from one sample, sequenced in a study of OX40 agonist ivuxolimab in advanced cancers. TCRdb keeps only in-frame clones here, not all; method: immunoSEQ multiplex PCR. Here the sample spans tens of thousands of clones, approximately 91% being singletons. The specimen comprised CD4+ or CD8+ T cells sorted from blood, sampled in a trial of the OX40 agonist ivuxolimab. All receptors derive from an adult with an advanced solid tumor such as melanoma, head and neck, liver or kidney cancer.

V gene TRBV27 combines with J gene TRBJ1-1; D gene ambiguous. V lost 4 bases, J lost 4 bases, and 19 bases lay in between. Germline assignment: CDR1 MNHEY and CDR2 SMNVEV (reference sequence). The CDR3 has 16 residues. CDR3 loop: CASSSSWPDQRTEAFF. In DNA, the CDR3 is TGTGCCAGCAGTTCCAGCTGGCCAGATCAACGCACTGAAGCTTTCTTT.

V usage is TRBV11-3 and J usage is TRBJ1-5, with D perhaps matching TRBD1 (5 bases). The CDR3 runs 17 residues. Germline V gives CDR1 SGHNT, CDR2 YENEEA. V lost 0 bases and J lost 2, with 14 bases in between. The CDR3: CASSLDVGRGGNQPQHF. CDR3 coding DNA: TGTGCCAGCAGCTTAGATGTAGGTAGGGGAGGCAATCAGCCCCAGCATTTT.

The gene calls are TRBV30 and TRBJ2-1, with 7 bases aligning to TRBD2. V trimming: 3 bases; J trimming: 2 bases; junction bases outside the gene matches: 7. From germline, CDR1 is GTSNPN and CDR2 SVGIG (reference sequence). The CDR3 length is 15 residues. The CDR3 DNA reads TGTGCCTGGAGGGTTAACGGGGGGACCTACAATGAGCAGTTCTTC. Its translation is CAWRVNGGTYNEQFF. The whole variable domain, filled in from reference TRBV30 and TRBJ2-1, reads SQTIHQWPATLVQPVGSPLSLECTVEGTSNPNLYWYRQAAGRGLQLLFYSVGIGQISSEVPQNLSASRPQDRQFILSSKKLLLSDSGFYLCAWRVNGGTYNEQFFGPGTRLTVL.

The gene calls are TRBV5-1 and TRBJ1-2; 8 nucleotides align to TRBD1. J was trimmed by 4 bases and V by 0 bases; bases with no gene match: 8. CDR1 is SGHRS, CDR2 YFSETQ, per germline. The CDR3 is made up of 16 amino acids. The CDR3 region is CASSLDGPGGIYGYTF. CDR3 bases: TGCGCCAGCAGCTTGGATGGTCCAGGGGGCATCTATGGCTACACCTTC.

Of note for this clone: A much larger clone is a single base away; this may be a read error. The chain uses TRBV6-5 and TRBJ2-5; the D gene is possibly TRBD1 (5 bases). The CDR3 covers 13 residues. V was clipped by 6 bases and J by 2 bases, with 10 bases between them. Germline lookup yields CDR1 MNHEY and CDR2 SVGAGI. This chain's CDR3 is CASSQDSQETQYF. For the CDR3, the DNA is TGTGCCAGCAGCCAAGACAGTCAAGAGACCCAGTACTTC.

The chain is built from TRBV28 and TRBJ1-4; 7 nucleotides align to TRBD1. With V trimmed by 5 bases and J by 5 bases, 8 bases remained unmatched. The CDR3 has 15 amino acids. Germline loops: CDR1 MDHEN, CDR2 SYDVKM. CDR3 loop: CASSTYRGKNEKLFF. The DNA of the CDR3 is TGTGCCAGCAGTACCTACAGGGGCAAGAATGAAAAACTGTTTTTT.

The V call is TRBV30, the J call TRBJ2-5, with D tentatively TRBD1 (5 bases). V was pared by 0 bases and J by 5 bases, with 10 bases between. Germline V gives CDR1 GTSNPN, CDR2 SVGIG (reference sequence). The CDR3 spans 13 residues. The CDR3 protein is CAWSVGAPETQYF. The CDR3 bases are TGTGCCTGGAGTGTTGGGGCGCCGGAGACCCAGTACTTC.

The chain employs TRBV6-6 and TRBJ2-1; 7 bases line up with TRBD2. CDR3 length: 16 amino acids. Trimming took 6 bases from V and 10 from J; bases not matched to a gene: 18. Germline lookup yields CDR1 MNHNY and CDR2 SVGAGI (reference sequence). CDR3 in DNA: TGTGCCAGCAGCACCGGGGGACTACCGACACTAAGAGAGCAGTTCTTC. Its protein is CASSTGGLPTLREQFF.

This CDR3 is CASSVSGTGEQPQHF. The DNA of the CDR3 is TGTGCCAGCAGCGTCTCCGGGACAGGGGAGCAGCCCCAGCATTTT. The V gene is TRBV9, the J gene TRBJ1-5; TRBD1 matches at 10 bases. V gave up 2 bases and J gave up 7 bases; unmatched junction bases: 6. Germline CDR1 reads SGDLS; CDR2 reads YYNGEE. This CDR3 spans 15 amino acids.

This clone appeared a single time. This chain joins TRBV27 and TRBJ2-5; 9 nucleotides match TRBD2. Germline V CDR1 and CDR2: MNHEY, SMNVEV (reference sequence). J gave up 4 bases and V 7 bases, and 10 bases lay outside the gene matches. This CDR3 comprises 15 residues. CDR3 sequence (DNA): TGTGCCAGCAACGCCCCGGGACTAGCCCCAGAGACCCAGTACTTC. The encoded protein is CASNAPGLAPETQYF.

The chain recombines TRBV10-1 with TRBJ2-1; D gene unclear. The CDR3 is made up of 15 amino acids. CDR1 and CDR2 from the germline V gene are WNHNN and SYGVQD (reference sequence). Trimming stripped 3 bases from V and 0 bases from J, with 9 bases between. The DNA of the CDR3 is TGCGCCAGCAGTGACGGCTTTAGCTCCTACAATGAGCAGTTCTTC. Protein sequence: CASSDGFSSYNEQFF.

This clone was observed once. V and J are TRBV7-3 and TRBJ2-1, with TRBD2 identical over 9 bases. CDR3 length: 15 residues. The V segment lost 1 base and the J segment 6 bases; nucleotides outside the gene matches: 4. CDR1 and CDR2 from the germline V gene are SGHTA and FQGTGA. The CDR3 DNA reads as TGTGCCAGCAGCTTAATAGCGGGGGTTCTCAATGAGCAGTTCTTC. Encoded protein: CASSLIAGVLNEQFF.

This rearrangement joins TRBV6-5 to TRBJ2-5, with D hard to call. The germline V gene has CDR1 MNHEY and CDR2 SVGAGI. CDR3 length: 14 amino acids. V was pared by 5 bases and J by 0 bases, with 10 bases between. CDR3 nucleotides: TGTGCCAGCAGTCCGGAGCGCCACCAAGAGACCCAGTACTTC. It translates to CASSPERHQETQYF.

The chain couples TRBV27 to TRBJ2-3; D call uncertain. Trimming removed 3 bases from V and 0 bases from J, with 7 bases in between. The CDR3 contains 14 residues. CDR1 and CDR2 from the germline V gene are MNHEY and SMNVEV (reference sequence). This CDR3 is CASSFRRSTDTQYF. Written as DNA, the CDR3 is TGTGCCAGCAGTTTCCGACGTAGCACAGATACGCAGTATTTT.